Presented here are 6 T cell receptor beta chains from one specimen sequenced in a study of cytomegalovirus exposure and HLA in healthy donors. PCR involved 60 Vbeta and 13 Jbeta primers. Using immunoSEQ multiplex PCR, the repertoire was profiled, and TCRdb retains in-frame clones only, with some absent. The top ten clones hold 6.5% to 7% of a sample with some 150,000 clones, 60% to 85% of them seen once. The sample taken for sequencing was PBMCs. These receptors originate from a woman aged 40-49 years in good health and CMV-seropositive.

The CDR3 sequence is CASRATGERYGYTF. CDR3 coding DNA: TGTGCCAGCAGGGCTACAGGGGAACGGTATGGCTACACCTTC. This chain joins TRBV28 and TRBJ1-2; 7 positions agree with TRBD1. The germline V gene has CDR1 MDHEN and CDR2 SYDVKM. V shed 6 bases and J 5 bases; nucleotides not matched to a gene: 9. The CDR3 loop spans 14 amino acids.

This clone has a single count. The V call is TRBV18, the J call TRBJ1-1, with 9 bases fitting TRBD1. The ends lost 2 bases at V and 10 bases at J; junction bases unmatched: 11. Germline assignment: CDR1 KGHSH and CDR2 LQKENI. The CDR3 covers 15 residues. CDR3: CASSPGTGRIEGAFF. DNA of the CDR3: TGTGCCAGCTCACCAGGGACAGGGCGCATTGAGGGAGCTTTCTTT.

The rearrangement joins TRBV2 to TRBJ1-1; possibly TRBD1 for D (5 bases). The CDR3 runs 15 residues. Germline CDR1 is SNHLY and CDR2 is FYNNEI. Trimming removed 1 base at V and 0 bases at J, with 9 bases between. The CDR3 DNA reads TGTGCCAGCAGTGAAGACACAGGTATGAACACTGAAGCTTTCTTT. Its translation: CASSEDTGMNTEAFF.

J is TRBJ2-2 and V is TRBV19; no definite D call. V was shortened by 2 bases and J by 1 base, with 5 bases between the two germline ends. CDR3 size: 14 residues. Germline lookup yields CDR1 LNHDA and CDR2 SQIVND (reference sequence). CDR3 in DNA: TGTGCCAGTAGTATATTCGGGAACACCGGGGAGCTGTTTTTT. This translates into CASSIFGNTGELFF. Variable domain in full (rest from reference TRBV19 and TRBJ2-2): DGGITQSPKYLFRKEGQNVTLSCEQNLNHDAMYWYRQDPGQGLRLIYYSQIVNDFQKGDIAEGYSVSREKKESFPLTVTSAQKNPTAFYLCASSIFGNTGELFFGEGSRLTVL.

J is TRBJ2-2 and V is TRBV2; 7 nucleotides agree with TRBD1. This CDR3 region has 13 residues. V shed 5 bases, J shed 6 bases, and the junction held 3 bases outside the gene matches. The germline V gene has CDR1 SNHLY and CDR2 FYNNEI. CDR3 in DNA: TGTGCCAGCAGTTCACAGGGGTCCGGGGAGCTGTTTTTT. Amino acid sequence: CASSSQGSGELFF.

This clone was seen once. The chain combines TRBV7-2 with TRBJ2-3; a possible D gene is TRBD2 (7 bases). Germline V gene data show CDR1 as SGHTA and CDR2 as FQGNSA. V was clipped by 5 bases and J by 1 base, with 13 bases between them. The CDR3 loop spans 15 amino acids. CDR3 protein: CASSQGGAGTDTQYF. The CDR3 DNA follows: TGTGCCAGCAGCCAAGGGGGGGCGGGCACAGATACGCAGTATTTT.